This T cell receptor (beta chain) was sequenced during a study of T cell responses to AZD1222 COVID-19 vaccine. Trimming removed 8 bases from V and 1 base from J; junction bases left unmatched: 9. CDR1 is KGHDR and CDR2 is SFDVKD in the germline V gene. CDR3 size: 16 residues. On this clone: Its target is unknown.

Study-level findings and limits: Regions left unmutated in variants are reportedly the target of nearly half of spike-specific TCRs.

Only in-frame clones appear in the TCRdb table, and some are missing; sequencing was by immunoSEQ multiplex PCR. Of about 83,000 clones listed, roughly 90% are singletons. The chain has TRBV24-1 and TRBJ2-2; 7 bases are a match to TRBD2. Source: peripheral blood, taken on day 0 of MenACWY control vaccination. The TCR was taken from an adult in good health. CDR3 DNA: TGTGCCACCACAGGAGGGGAGGGGAGGAACACCGGGGAGCTGTTTTTT. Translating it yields CATTGGEGRNTGELFF.